The 13 T cell receptor beta chains below were found in one sample sequenced in a study of T cells in Graves' hyperthyroidism and ophthalmopathy (dated by TCRdb to about 2019). To prepare the library, multiplex PCR was applied. Sequencing instrument: Illumina HiSeq 2000. TCR beta CDR3 regions were amplified from RNA transcripts. The first round of RT-PCR for the TCR CDR3 was performed with the HTBI primer set and the Qiagen OneStep RT-PCR kit. The public reads were run again by TCRdb, first through fastp at Q25 and then through MiXCR, and only productive beta chains were kept. Each entry is one CDR3 protein sequence, shown with its most common DNA and genes. The sample records approximately 690,000 distinct CDR3 sequences, roughly 20% of which are singletons. The top ten clonotypes cover roughly 30% of the sample. The specimen sequenced was blood. These receptors were obtained from a young man with Graves' ophthalmopathy.

This clonotype was seen a few times. This rearrangement joins TRBV5-6 to TRBJ1-5, with 11 bases identical to TRBD1. Germline V lookup: CDR1 SGHDT, CDR2 YYEEEE. The CDR3 runs to 15 residues. The V segment lost 4 bases and the J segment 5 bases; nucleotides outside the gene matches: 5. CDR3 residues: CASSPGQGADQPQHF. CDR3 in DNA: TGTGCCAGCAGCCCTGGACAGGGGGCGGATCAGCCCCAGCATTTT.

The chain links TRBV29-1 to TRBJ2-5, with a weak D call TRBD2 (5 bases). The germline CDR1 and CDR2 sequences are SQVTM and ANQGSEA. Trimming shortened V by 4 bases and J by 6 bases, and 15 bases separated the two germline ends. The CDR3 runs to 13 residues. The CDR3 DNA sequence: TGCAGCGTTGGAGGTGAGGGTGTCCAGACCCAGTACTTC. It yields the protein CSVGGEGVQTQYF.

The chain carries TRBV19 and TRBJ1-2; a possible D gene is TRBD1 (6 bases). The CDR3 extends over 15 amino acids. V was clipped by 5 bases and J by 5 bases, with 18 bases between them. The germline V gene has CDR1 LNHDA and CDR2 SQIVND (reference sequence). CDR3 DNA: TGTGCCAGTAGTCCTCTGGGGGGCTCGTCTTATGGCTACACCTTC. Protein: CASSPLGGSSYGYTF.

The CDR3 sequence: CASSFSGLKGNEQFF. The DNA for the CDR3 is TGTGCCAGCAGTTTCTCAGGCCTCAAGGGTAATGAGCAGTTCTTC. The genes are TRBV27 and TRBJ2-1; D ambiguous. Trimming pared 3 bases from V and 7 bases from J, leaving 16 bases between. The CDR3 spans 15 residues. The germline V gene has CDR1 MNHEY and CDR2 SMNVEV (reference sequence).

There are many counts of this clonotype. The chain carries TRBV30 and TRBJ1-2; TRBD1 matches 10 bases. The CDR3 sequence is 13 residues long. Unmatched junction bases numbered 10, after V lost 7 bases and J lost 8 bases. Germline CDR1 and CDR2: GTSNPN and SVGIG (reference sequence). CDR3 in DNA: TGTGCCTTCTCCCGACAGGGGGCGCGAGGCTACACCTTC. Protein product: CAFSRQGARGYTF. Full variable domain (missing parts from reference TRBV30 and TRBJ1-2): SQTIHQWPATLVQPVGSPLSLECTVEGTSNPNLYWYRQAAGRGLQLLFYSVGIGQISSEVPQNLSASRPQDRQFILSSKKLLLSDSGFYLCAFSRQGARGYTFGSGTRLTVV.

A few counts support this clonotype. The gene calls are TRBV11-2 and TRBJ1-5, with D hard to call. This CDR3 spans 15 amino acids. In germline, CDR1 is SGHAT, CDR2 FQNNGV. Trimming took off 4 bases at V and 3 bases at J, with 13 bases between the two ends. CDR3 loop: CASSSGPTPNQPQHF. In DNA, the CDR3 is TGTGCCAGCAGCTCGGGTCCGACCCCCAATCAGCCCCAGCATTTT.

This clonotype was counted a single time. The CDR3 bases are TGTGCCAGCAGTTCTACCGGGACCCCCGACGAGCAGTACTTC. Its translation: CASSSTGTPDEQYF. The rearrangement uses TRBV28 and TRBJ2-7; D possibly matches TRBD1 or TRBD2 (5 bases each). Trimming removed 4 bases at V and 5 bases at J, with 15 bases between. Germline V gives CDR1 MDHEN, CDR2 SYDVKM. CDR3 length equals 14 residues.

The chain joins TRBV29-1 to TRBJ1-2, with 8 nucleotides matching TRBD1. Germline-derived CDR1 and CDR2 are SQVTM and ANQGSEA. V was pared by 2 bases and J by 8 bases, with 10 bases of the junction left unmatched. The CDR3 loop spans 14 amino acids. The CDR3, as DNA: TGCAGCGTTGAAATCCGGACAGGGAAAGGGGGCTACACCTTC. This encodes CSVEIRTGKGGYTF.

The genes are TRBV30 and TRBJ1-3; D is possibly TRBD1 (6 bases). This CDR3 contains 14 residues. Germline V CDR1 and CDR2: GTSNPN, SVGIG (reference sequence). Deletions cut 5 bases from V and 8 bases from J, with 19 bases between. The CDR3 DNA reads TGTGCCTGGGACCGGGACACCCATACGGACACCATATATTTT. Translation gives CAWDRDTHTDTIYF.

This clonotype was seen a handful of times. The V call is TRBV5-1, the J call TRBJ1-1; 10 bases are a match to TRBD1. Germline values: CDR1 SGHRS, CDR2 YFSETQ. V was pared by 5 bases and J by 3 bases, with 4 bases of the junction left unmatched. The CDR3 extends over 14 amino acids. CDR3: CASRPGTGDTEAFF. Here the CDR3 DNA reads TGCGCCAGCAGGCCCGGGACAGGGGACACTGAAGCTTTCTTT.

J is TRBJ2-7 and V is TRBV9; 8 positions match TRBD2. The CDR3 covers 15 residues. Looked up from germline, CDR1 is SGDLS and CDR2 is YYNGEE. Trimming cost V 1 base and J 2 bases; bases outside gene matches: 5. The CDR3 nucleotides read TGTGCCAGCAGCGTATCGGCGGGAGGAGCCTACGAGCAGTACTTC. This sequence encodes CASSVSAGGAYEQYF.

This CDR3 is CATSNPGLAGVAGGETQYF. The CDR3 bases are TGTGCCACCTCCAATCCGGGACTAGCGGGAGTTGCCGGGGGAGAGACCCAGTACTTC. The genes are TRBV15 and TRBJ2-5, with 14 positions matching TRBD2. The V and J ends lost 8 bases and 4 bases, in that order; junction bases with no gene match: 18. Looked up from germline, CDR1 is LNHNV and CDR2 is YYDKDF (reference sequence). This CDR3 comprises 19 residues.

There are a few counts of this clonotype. The chain uses TRBV7-2 and TRBJ2-2; D call uncertain. V gave up 1 base and J gave up 4 bases, with 13 bases separating them. This CDR3 has 16 amino acids. Germline-derived CDR1 and CDR2 are SGHTA and FQGNSA. The CDR3 region has the DNA TGTGCCAGCAGCTTAGTCTACGGCCTCGGCACCGGGGAGCTGTTTTTT. This codes for CASSLVYGLGTGELFF. Variable domain in full (rest from reference TRBV7-2 and TRBJ2-2): GAGVSQSPSNKVTEKGKDVELRCDPISGHTALYWYRQSLGQGLEFLIYFQGNSAPDKSGLPSDRFSAERTGGSVSTLTIQRTQQEDSAVYLCASSLVYGLGTGELFFGEGSRLTVL.